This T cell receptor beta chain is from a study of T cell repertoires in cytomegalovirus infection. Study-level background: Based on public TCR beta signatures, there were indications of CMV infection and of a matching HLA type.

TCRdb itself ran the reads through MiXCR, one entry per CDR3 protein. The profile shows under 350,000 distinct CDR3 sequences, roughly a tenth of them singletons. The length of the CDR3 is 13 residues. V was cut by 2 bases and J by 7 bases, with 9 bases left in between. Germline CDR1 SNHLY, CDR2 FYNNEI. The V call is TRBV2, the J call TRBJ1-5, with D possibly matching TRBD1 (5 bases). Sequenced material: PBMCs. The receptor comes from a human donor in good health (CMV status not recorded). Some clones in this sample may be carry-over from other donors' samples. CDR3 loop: CASSEWGEQPQHF. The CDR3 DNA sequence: TGTGCCAGCAGTGAATGGGGGGAACAGCCCCAGCATTTT. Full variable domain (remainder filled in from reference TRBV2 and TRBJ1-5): EPEVTQTPSHQVTQMGQEVILRCVPISNHLYFYWYRQILGQKVEFLVSFYNNEISEKSEIFDDQFSVERPDGSNFTLKIRSTKLEDSAMYFCASSEWGEQPQHFGDGTRLSIL.